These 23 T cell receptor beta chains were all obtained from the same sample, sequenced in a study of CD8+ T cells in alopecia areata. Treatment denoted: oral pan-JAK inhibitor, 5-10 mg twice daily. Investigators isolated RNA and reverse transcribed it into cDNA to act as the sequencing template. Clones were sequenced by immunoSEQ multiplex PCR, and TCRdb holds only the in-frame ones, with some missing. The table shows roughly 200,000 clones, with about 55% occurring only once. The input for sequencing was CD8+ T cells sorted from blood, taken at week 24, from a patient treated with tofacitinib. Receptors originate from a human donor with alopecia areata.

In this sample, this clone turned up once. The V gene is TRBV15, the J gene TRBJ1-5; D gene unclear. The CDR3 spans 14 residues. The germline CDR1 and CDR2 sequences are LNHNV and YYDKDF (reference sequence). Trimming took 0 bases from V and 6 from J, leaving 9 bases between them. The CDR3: CATSRDGPVQPQHF. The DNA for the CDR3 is TGTGCCACCAGCAGAGATGGACCAGTTCAGCCCCAGCATTTT.

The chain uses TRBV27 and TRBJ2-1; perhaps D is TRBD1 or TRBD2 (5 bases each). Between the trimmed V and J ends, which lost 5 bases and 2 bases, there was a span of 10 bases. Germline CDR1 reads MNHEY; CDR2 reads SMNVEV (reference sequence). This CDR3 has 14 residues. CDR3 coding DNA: TGTGCCAGCAGTCTGGGACCTACCTACAATGAGCAGTTCTTC. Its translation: CASSLGPTYNEQFF.

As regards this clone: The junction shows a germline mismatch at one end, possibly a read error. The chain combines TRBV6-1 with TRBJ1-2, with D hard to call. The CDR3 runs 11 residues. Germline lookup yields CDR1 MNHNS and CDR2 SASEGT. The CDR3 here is CASNPTSELHF. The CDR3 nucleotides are TGTGCCAGCAACCCCACGTCGGAATTACACTTC.

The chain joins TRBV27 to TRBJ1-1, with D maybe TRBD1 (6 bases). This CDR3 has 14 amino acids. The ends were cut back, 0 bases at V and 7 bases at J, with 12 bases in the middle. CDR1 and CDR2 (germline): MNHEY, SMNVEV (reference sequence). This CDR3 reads CASSLSSSRGEAFF. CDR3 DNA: TGTGCCAGCAGTTTATCCTCATCCAGGGGTGAAGCTTTCTTT.

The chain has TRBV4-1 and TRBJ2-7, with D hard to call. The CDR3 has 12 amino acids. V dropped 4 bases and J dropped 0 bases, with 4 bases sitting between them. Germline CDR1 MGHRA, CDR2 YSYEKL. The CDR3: CASSPNSYEQYF. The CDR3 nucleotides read TGCGCCAGCAGCCCGAACTCCTACGAGCAGTACTTC.

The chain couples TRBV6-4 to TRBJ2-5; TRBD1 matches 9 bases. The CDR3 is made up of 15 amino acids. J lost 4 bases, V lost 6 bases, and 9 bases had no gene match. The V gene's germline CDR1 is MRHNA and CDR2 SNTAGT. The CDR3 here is CASSQGTGPGETQYF. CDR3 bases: TGTGCCAGCAGCCAAGGGACAGGGCCGGGAGAGACCCAGTACTTC.

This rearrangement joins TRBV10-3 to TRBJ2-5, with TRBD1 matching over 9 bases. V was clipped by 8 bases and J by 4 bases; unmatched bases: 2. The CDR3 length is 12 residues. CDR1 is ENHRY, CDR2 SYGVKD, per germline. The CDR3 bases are TGTGCCATCTCGGACAGGGGAGAGACCCAGTACTTC. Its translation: CAISDRGETQYF.

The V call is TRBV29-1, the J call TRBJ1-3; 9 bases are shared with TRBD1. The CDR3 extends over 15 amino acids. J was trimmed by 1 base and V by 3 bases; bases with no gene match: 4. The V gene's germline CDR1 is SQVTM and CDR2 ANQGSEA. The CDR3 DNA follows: TGCAGCGTTGAGGGACAGGGTTGGTCTGGAAACACCATATATTTT. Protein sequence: CSVEGQGWSGNTIYF. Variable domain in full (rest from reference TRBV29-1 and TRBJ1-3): SAVISQKPSRDICQRGTSLTIQCQVDSQVTMMFWYRQQPGQSLTLIATANQGSEATYESGFVIDKFPISRPNLTFSTLTVSNMSPEDSSIYLCSVEGQGWSGNTIYFGEGSWLTVV.

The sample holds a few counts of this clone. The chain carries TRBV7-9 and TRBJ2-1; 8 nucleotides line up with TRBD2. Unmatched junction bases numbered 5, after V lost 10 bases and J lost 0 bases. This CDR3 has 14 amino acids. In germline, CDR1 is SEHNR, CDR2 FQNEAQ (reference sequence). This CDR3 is CATLLAGSYNEQFF. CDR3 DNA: TGTGCCACCCTTCTAGCGGGCTCCTACAATGAGCAGTTCTTC.

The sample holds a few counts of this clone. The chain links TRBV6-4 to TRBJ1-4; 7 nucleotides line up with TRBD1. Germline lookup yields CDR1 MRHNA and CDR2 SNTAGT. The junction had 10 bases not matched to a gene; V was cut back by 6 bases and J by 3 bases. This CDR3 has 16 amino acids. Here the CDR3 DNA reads TGTGCCAGCAGGAAAAACGACAGGGATCCTAATGAAAAACTGTTTTTT. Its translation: CASRKNDRDPNEKLFF.

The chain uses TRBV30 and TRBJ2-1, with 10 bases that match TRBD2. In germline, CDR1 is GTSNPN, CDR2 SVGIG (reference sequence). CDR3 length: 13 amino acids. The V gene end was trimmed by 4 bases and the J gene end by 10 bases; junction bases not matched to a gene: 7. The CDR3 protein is CAWTLAGAGEQFF. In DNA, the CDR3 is TGTGCCTGGACTCTAGCGGGGGCTGGGGAGCAGTTCTTC.

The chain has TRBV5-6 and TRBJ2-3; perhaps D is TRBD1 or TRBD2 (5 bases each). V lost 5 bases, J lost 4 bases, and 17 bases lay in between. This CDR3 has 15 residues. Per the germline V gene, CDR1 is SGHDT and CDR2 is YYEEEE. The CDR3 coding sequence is TGTGCCAGCAGTCCACGGGACCCCTACGCAGATACGCAGTATTTT. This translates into CASSPRDPYADTQYF. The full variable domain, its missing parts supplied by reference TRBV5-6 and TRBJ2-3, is DAGVTQSPTHLIKTRGQQVTLRCSPKSGHDTVSWYQQALGQGPQFIFQYYEEEERQRGNFPDRFSGHQFPNYSSELNVNALLLGDSALYLCASSPRDPYADTQYFGPGTRLTVL.

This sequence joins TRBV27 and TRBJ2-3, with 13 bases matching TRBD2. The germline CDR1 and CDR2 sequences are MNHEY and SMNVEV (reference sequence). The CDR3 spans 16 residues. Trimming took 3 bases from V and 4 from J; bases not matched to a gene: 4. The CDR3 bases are TGTGCCAGCAGTTTGTTGACTAGCGGGGGGCCAGATACGCAGTATTTT. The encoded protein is CASSLLTSGGPDTQYF.

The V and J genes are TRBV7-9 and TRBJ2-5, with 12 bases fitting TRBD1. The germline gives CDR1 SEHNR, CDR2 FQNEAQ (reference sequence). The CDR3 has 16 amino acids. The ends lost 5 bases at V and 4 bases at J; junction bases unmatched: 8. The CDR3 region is CASSPLGQGASETQYF. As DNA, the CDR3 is TGTGCCAGCAGCCCGTTGGGACAGGGGGCCTCAGAGACCCAGTACTTC.

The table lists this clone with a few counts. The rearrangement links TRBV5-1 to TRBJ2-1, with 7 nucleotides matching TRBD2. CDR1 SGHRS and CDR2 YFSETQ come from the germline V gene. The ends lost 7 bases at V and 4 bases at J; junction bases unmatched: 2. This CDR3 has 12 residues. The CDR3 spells CASREEYNEQFF. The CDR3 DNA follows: TGCGCCAGCCGGGAGGAATACAATGAGCAGTTCTTC.

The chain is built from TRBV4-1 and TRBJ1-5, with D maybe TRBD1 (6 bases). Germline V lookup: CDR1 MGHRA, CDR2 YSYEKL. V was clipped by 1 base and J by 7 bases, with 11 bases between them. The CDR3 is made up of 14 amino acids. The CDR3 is CASSQVGQGQPQHF. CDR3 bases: TGCGCCAGCAGCCAAGTCGGGCAGGGGCAGCCCCAGCATTTT.

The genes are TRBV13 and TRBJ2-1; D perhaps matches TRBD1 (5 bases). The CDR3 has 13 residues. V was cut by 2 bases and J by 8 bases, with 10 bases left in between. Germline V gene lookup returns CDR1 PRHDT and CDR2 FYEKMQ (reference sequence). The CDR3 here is CASSLSRADEQFF. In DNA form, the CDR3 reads TGTGCCAGCAGCTTATCCAGGGCGGATGAGCAGTTCTTC.

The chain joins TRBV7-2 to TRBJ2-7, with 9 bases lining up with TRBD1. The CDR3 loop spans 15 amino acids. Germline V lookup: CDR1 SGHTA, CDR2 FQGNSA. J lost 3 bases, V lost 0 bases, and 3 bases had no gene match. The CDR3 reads CASSLARGQGYEQYF. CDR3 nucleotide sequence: TGTGCCAGCAGCTTAGCCAGGGGACAGGGCTACGAGCAGTACTTC.

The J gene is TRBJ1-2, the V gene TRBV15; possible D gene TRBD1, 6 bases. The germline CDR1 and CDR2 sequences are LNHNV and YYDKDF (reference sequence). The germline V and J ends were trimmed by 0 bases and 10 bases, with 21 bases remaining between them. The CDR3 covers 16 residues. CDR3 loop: CATSRDRTGGGLDYTF. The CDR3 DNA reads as TGTGCCACCAGCAGAGACCGGACTGGAGGGGGGCTGGACTACACCTTC.

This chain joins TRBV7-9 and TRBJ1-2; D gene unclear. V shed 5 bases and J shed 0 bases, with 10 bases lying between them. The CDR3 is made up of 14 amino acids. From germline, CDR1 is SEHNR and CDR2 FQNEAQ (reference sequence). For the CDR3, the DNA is TGTGCCAGCAGCCCAGAGAATCCTAACTATGGCTACACCTTC. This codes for CASSPENPNYGYTF.

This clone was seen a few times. The CDR3 DNA reads TGTGCCAGCAGTCTAGGGGATCGTACGAGAGAGCAGTACTTC. Its translation: CASSLGDRTREQYF. The chain links TRBV27 to TRBJ2-7, with D possibly TRBD1 on 5 matching bases. V lost 5 bases and J 7 bases, leaving 18 bases between the germline ends. Germline lookup yields CDR1 MNHEY and CDR2 SMNVEV (reference sequence). The CDR3 is 14 residues long.

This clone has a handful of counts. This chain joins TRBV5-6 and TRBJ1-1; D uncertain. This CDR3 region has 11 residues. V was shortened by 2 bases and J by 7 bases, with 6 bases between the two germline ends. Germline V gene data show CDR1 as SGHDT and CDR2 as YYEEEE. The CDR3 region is CASSLGLEAFF. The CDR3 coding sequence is TGTGCCAGCAGCTTAGGCCTTGAAGCTTTCTTT.

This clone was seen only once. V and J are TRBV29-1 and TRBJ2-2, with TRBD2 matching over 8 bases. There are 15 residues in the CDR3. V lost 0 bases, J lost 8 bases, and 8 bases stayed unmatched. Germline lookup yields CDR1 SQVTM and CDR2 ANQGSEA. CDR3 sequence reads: CSVEDLKPSGGELFF. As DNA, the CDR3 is TGCAGCGTTGAAGATCTTAAGCCTAGCGGGGGGGAGCTGTTTTTT.